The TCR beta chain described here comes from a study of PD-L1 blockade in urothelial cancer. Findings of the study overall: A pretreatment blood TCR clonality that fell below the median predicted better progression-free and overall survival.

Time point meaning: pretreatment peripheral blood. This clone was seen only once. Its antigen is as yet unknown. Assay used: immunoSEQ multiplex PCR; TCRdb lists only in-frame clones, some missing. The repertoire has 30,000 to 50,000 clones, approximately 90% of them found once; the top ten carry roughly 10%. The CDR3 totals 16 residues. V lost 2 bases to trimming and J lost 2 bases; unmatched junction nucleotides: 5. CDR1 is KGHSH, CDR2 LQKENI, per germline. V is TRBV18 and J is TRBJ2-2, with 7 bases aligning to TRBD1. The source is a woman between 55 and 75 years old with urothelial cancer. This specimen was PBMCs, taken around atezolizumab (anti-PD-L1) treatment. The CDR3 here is CASSPRQGVNTGELFF. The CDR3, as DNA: TGTGCCAGCTCACCAAGACAGGGAGTAAACACCGGGGAGCTGTTTTTT.